The 22 T cell receptor beta chains presented below share a single source sample, sequenced in a study of shared clonotypes between healthy human individuals. The table came from immunoSEQ multiplex PCR; TCRdb's copy has only in-frame clones and leaves some out. The sample consists of roughly 700,000 clones, around 91% of them appearing once. Material: memory CD8+ T cells from PBMCs. The subset here: CD45RO+ cells pooled with CCR7-negative TemRA cells. The receptors shown here come from a man aged 18 to 30 in good health. Some clones in this sample may be carry-over from other donors' samples.

The chain carries TRBV9 and TRBJ2-1, with D maybe TRBD1 (6 bases). Germline-derived CDR1 and CDR2 are SGDLS and YYNGEE. The CDR3 is 13 residues long. V was clipped by 3 bases and J by 4 bases, with 8 bases between them. CDR3 residues: CASSADSYNEQFF. The CDR3 bases are TGTGCCAGCAGCGCGGACAGTTACAATGAGCAGTTCTTC.

The V and J genes are TRBV19 and TRBJ1-1; TRBD1 matches at 7 bases. CDR3 length: 14 residues. CDR1 is LNHDA and CDR2 is SQIVND in the germline V gene (reference sequence). Trimming took 9 bases from V and 6 from J; bases not matched to a gene: 13. The CDR3 DNA reads TGTGCCAGCACTCCCAGGGGGGGGATGTCTGAAGCTTTCTTT. It codes for CASTPRGGMSEAFF.

This clone was observed a single time. V is TRBV9 and J is TRBJ2-3, with TRBD2 matching over 12 bases. Germline V CDR1 and CDR2: SGDLS, YYNGEE. The trim removed 3 bases at V and 2 bases at J, leaving 4 bases unmatched. This CDR3 spans 16 amino acids. CDR3 in amino acids: CASSGLAGGPTDTQYF. CDR3 in DNA: TGTGCCAGCAGCGGTCTAGCGGGAGGGCCCACAGATACGCAGTATTTT.

The chain joins TRBV29-1 to TRBJ2-1, with 8 bases lining up with TRBD2. Trimming at V came to 7 bases and at J to 3 bases, leaving 5 bases not matched to a gene. Germline CDR1 is SQVTM and CDR2 is ANQGSEA. The CDR3 is 13 residues long. The CDR3 DNA follows: TGCAGCGGTTCGGGACTAGACTACAATGAGCAGTTCTTC. Translation gives CSGSGLDYNEQFF.

This rearrangement joins TRBV5-4 to TRBJ1-1; TRBD1 aligns across 8 bases. This CDR3 contains 14 residues. Germline V CDR1 and CDR2: SGHNT, YYREEE (reference sequence). V was pared by 6 bases and J by 3 bases, with 7 bases of the junction left unmatched. The CDR3 loop is CASTTGQGYTEAFF. The CDR3 region has the DNA TGTGCCAGCACCACAGGACAGGGCTACACTGAAGCTTTCTTT. The variable domain in full, with the rest retrieved from reference TRBV5-4 and TRBJ1-1, is ETGVTQSPTHLIKTRGQQVTLRCSSQSGHNTVSWYQQALGQGPQFIFQYYREEENGRGNFPPRFSGLQFPNYSSELNVNALELDDSALYLCASTTGQGYTEAFFGQGTRLTVV.

This chain connects TRBV27 to TRBJ2-7; D gene uncertain. Germline loops: CDR1 MNHEY, CDR2 SMNVEV (reference sequence). This CDR3 region has 13 residues. The V gene lost 4 bases and the J gene lost 7 bases, with 14 bases spanning the gap. The chain's CDR3 is CASSYGNPKEQYF. CDR3 coding DNA: TGTGCCAGCAGTTACGGAAATCCAAAGGAGCAGTACTTC.

The CDR3 DNA follows: TGTGCCAGCAGTCCTGTCCGCGGGGCCAACGTCCTGACTTTC. Its protein product is CASSPVRGANVLTF. J is TRBJ2-6 and V is TRBV27; D remains ambiguous. This CDR3 is 14 amino acids long. Germline lookup yields CDR1 MNHEY and CDR2 SMNVEV (reference sequence). The ends were cut back, 5 bases at V and 4 bases at J, with 9 bases in the middle.

Notes on this clone: Other DNA sequences in this specimen translate into the identical CDR3. J is TRBJ2-7 and V is TRBV27; 8 positions agree with TRBD2. With 3 bases clipped from V and 0 bases from J, the junction kept 1 base outside the gene matches. This CDR3 region has 14 residues. Germline-derived CDR1 and CDR2 are MNHEY and SMNVEV (reference sequence). The chain's CDR3 is CASSFSGSSYEQYF. The CDR3 nucleotides are TGTGCCAGCAGTTTCAGCGGGAGCTCCTACGAGCAGTACTTC.

The rearrangement uses TRBV29-1 and TRBJ2-1, with TRBD2 matching over 11 bases. This CDR3 comprises 15 residues. Germline CDR1 reads SQVTM; CDR2 reads ANQGSEA. The V and J ends lost 3 bases and 8 bases, in that order; junction bases with no gene match: 9. CDR3 nucleotide sequence: TGCAGCGTTGACTTAGCGGGAGGGAATTGGGATGAGCAGTTCTTC. This encodes CSVDLAGGNWDEQFF.

The chain recombines TRBV9 with TRBJ2-1, with no clear D. The germline gives CDR1 SGDLS, CDR2 YYNGEE. The CDR3 has 14 residues. With 0 bases removed from V and 5 bases from J, the gap between germline ends came to 9 bases. CDR3 residues: CASSVVPLNNEQFF. CDR3 bases: TGTGCCAGCAGCGTAGTTCCGTTAAACAATGAGCAGTTCTTC.

The chain couples TRBV7-3 to TRBJ2-1, with 11 bases identical to TRBD2. In germline, CDR1 is SGHTA, CDR2 FQGTGA. The V segment lost 5 bases and the J segment 3 bases; nucleotides outside the gene matches: 6. The CDR3 spans 16 residues. The CDR3 is CASSPLAGGIYNEQFF. CDR3 DNA: TGTGCCAGCAGCCCTCTAGCGGGAGGCATCTACAATGAGCAGTTCTTC. Complete variable domain (other parts from reference TRBV7-3 and TRBJ2-1): GAGVSQTPSNKVTEKGKYVELRCDPISGHTALYWYRQSLGQGPEFLIYFQGTGAADDSGLPNDRFFAVRPEGSVSTLKIQRTERGDSAVYLCASSPLAGGIYNEQFFGPGTRLTVL.

V gene TRBV9 combines with J gene TRBJ1-5; a weak D match, TRBD1 (5 bases). This CDR3 has 13 amino acids. With 3 bases removed from V and 4 bases from J, the gap between germline ends came to 8 bases. In germline, CDR1 is SGDLS, CDR2 YYNGEE. The CDR3 DNA sequence: TGTGCCAGCAGCGCTCAGGGAAATCAGCCCCAGCATTTT. Translation: CASSAQGNQPQHF.

V and J are TRBV7-2 and TRBJ2-1, with 10 bases matching TRBD2. Germline V lookup: CDR1 SGHTA, CDR2 FQGNSA. This CDR3 comprises 16 residues. Germline trimming cut 5 bases from V and 6 bases from J; bases unmatched to any gene: 10. This CDR3 is CASSLNTGLAFNEQFF. DNA of the CDR3: TGTGCCAGCAGCCTTAACACGGGACTAGCGTTCAATGAGCAGTTCTTC.

The J gene is TRBJ2-7, the V gene TRBV15; 7 positions match TRBD1. J lost 4 bases, V lost 2 bases, and 20 bases had no gene match. There are 19 residues in the CDR3. Germline loops: CDR1 LNHNV, CDR2 YYDKDF (reference sequence). CDR3 bases: TGTGCCACCAGCAGAAGACCCGTTAACAGGGGAACTACTTTGTACGAGCAGTACTTC. Its translation: CATSRRPVNRGTTLYEQYF.

V gene TRBV10-3 combines with J gene TRBJ2-7; TRBD2 matches 10 bases. This CDR3 contains 18 residues. Germline V gene lookup returns CDR1 ENHRY and CDR2 SYGVKD. J was trimmed by 5 bases and V by 5 bases; bases with no gene match: 18. CDR3 sequence: CAISPHDRMASGSNEQYF. The CDR3 bases are TGTGCCATCAGTCCGCATGACCGTATGGCTAGCGGGAGTAACGAGCAGTACTTC.

V gene TRBV19 combines with J gene TRBJ1-3; no firm D call. The length of the CDR3 is 17 residues. V was pared by 10 bases and J by 0 bases, with 22 bases between. Germline CDR1 reads LNHDA; CDR2 reads SQIVND (reference sequence). The CDR3 loop reads CATKGRISPLSGNTIYF. Here the CDR3 DNA reads TGTGCCACCAAGGGCAGAATTAGCCCTCTCTCTGGAAACACCATATATTTT.

This clone has only one observation. This chain links TRBV7-2 with TRBJ2-5; D remains ambiguous. The CDR3 extends over 11 amino acids. Trimming took off 2 bases at V and 7 bases at J, with 5 bases between the two ends. The V gene's germline CDR1 is SGHTA and CDR2 FQGNSA. The CDR3 here is CASSLLGTQYF. For the CDR3, the DNA is TGTGCCAGCAGCTTACTTGGGACCCAGTACTTC. The entire variable domain, with the rest obtained from reference TRBV7-2 and TRBJ2-5, is as follows: GAGVSQSPSNKVTEKGKDVELRCDPISGHTALYWYRQSLGQGLEFLIYFQGNSAPDKSGLPSDRFSAERTGGSVSTLTIQRTQQEDSAVYLCASSLLGTQYFGPGTRLLVL.

The chain employs TRBV2 and TRBJ2-1; 7 bases match TRBD2. V trimming: 6 bases; J trimming: 7 bases; junction bases outside the gene matches: 12. Germline values: CDR1 SNHLY, CDR2 FYNNEI. The CDR3 totals 15 residues. The CDR3: CASSPPGRELNEQFF. The CDR3 DNA reads TGTGCCAGCAGCCCTCCGGGGCGGGAGTTGAATGAGCAGTTCTTC.

The rearrangement uses TRBV5-1 and TRBJ1-3, with D tentatively TRBD1 (5 bases). V was shortened by 3 bases and J by 0 bases, with 13 bases between the two germline ends. Looked up from germline, CDR1 is SGHRS and CDR2 is YFSETQ. The CDR3 covers 16 residues. The CDR3 reads CASSSFGADSGNTIYF. CDR3 DNA sequence: TGCGCCAGCAGCTCTTTCGGGGCTGACTCTGGAAACACCATATATTTT. Complete variable domain (other parts from reference TRBV5-1 and TRBJ1-3): KAGVTQTPRYLIKTRGQQVTLSCSPISGHRSVSWYQQTPGQGLQFLFEYFSETQRNKGNFPGRFSGRQFSNSRSEMNVSTLELGDSALYLCASSSFGADSGNTIYFGEGSWLTVV.

V is TRBV27 and J is TRBJ2-7; perhaps D is TRBD1 or TRBD2 (5 bases each). V was cut by 6 bases and J by 0 bases, with 21 bases left in between. The CDR3 has 17 amino acids. Germline V CDR1 and CDR2: MNHEY, SMNVEV (reference sequence). CDR3 in amino acids: CASSPSMGTGVSYEQYF. The CDR3 DNA reads TGTGCCAGCAGCCCGTCAATGGGGACCGGAGTCTCCTACGAGCAGTACTTC.

The J gene is TRBJ1-4, the V gene TRBV5-6, with D maybe TRBD1 (5 bases). Trimming pared 3 bases from V and 4 bases from J, leaving 10 bases between. The germline gives CDR1 SGHDT, CDR2 YYEEEE. The CDR3 runs to 14 residues. The CDR3 is CASSWGRVNEKLFF. DNA of the CDR3: TGTGCCAGCAGCTGGGGACGGGTTAATGAAAAACTGTTTTTT.

This chain joins TRBV27 and TRBJ2-1; perhaps TRBD2 as D (5 bases). This CDR3 spans 16 amino acids. CDR1 and CDR2 (germline): MNHEY, SMNVEV (reference sequence). V dropped 6 bases and J dropped 3 bases, with 18 bases sitting between them. The CDR3 bases are TGTGCCAGCAGCCCTTCTGTGGGAGTTGTCTACAATGAGCAGTTCTTC. Translation gives CASSPSVGVVYNEQFF.